The entry below gives a single T cell receptor (beta chain) sequence along with its context. Its antigen is not known. Germline V gene data show CDR1 as SEHNR and CDR2 as FQNEAQ (reference sequence). V was clipped by 5 bases and J by 5 bases, with 13 bases between them. CDR3 length: 15 residues. The sample comes from a study of T cells after yellow fever vaccination. Study observations and caveats: Abundant bulk-derived clonotypes could contaminate FACS-sorted repertoires.

Template-switching 5'RACE yielded the TCR cDNA; a universal primer site and UMIs were added in the process. One entry per CDR3 protein results from TCRdb running MiXCR on the 5' RACE reads. This table has more than 300,000 distinct CDR3 sequences, 3.5% to 4.5% appearing once. This rearrangement joins TRBV7-9 to TRBJ1-6, with D perhaps matching TRBD1 (6 bases). This TCR was sampled from a man aged 18 to 29 who received the YFV17D yellow fever vaccine. This specimen was PBMCs, taken 15 days after the yellow fever booster vaccination. The CDR3 coding sequence is TGTGCCAGCAGCCCCCAGGGGACAAATAATTCACCCCTCCACTTT. It encodes CASSPQGTNNSPLHF.